These 28 T cell receptor beta chains were sequenced from one sample in a study of molecular identifiers for immune sequencing clone quantification. TCRdb re-derived calls from the PCR reads in MiXCR, one entry per CDR3 protein. This table has 300,000 to 400,000 distinct CDR3 sequences, about 23% appearing once. Sequenced: naive CD8+ T cells from blood, with Jurkat cell RNA spiked in. Sample subset: FACS-sorted CD8+CD4-CCR7+CD45RA+ naive T cells. Receptors originate from a human donor in good health. Some libraries in this study had Jurkat cell RNA spiked in.

The V call is TRBV6-2 or TRBV6-3, the J call TRBJ2-1; TRBD2 is a possible D gene (6 bases). In germline, CDR1 is MNHEY, CDR2 SVGEGT. The CDR3 is 21 amino acids. The V gene lost 0 bases and the J gene lost 5 bases, with 29 bases spanning the gap. The CDR3 reads CASSYSRGVVVGGNQNNEQFF. CDR3 DNA: TGTGCCAGCAGTTACTCGAGAGGGGTGGTTGTTGGCGGGAACCAAAACAATGAGCAGTTCTTC.

This clonotype showed up many times. This chain links TRBV27 with TRBJ1-5, with D unclear. Germline values: CDR1 MNHEY, CDR2 SMNVEV (reference sequence). The CDR3 consists of 12 residues. V was clipped by 3 bases and J by 3 bases, with 3 bases between them. CDR3 residues: CASSFPNQPQHF. The CDR3 region has the DNA TGTGCCAGCAGTTTTCCCAATCAGCCCCAGCATTTT.

The CDR3 DNA is TGTGCCAGCAGCGTAGAGGGGATGGACACTGAAGCTTTCTTT. This encodes CASSVEGMDTEAFF. V usage is TRBV9 and J usage is TRBJ1-1; weak D call: TRBD1 (5 bases). V was trimmed by 0 bases and J by 3 bases, leaving 9 bases between them. The CDR3 sequence is 14 residues long. Germline V lookup: CDR1 SGDLS, CDR2 YYNGEE.

This clonotype was observed a handful of times. The V gene is TRBV13, the J gene TRBJ2-1; D possibly corresponds to TRBD1 (7 bases). The germline V and J ends were trimmed by 5 bases and 0 bases, with 14 bases remaining between them. Per germline, CDR1 PRHDT and CDR2 FYEKMQ (reference sequence). This CDR3 comprises 16 residues. The CDR3 spells CASSQAGQSSYNEQFF. The CDR3 DNA follows: TGTGCCAGCAGCCAGGCGGGACAGAGCTCCTACAATGAGCAGTTCTTC. Complete variable domain (other parts from reference TRBV13 and TRBJ2-1): AAGVIQSPRHLIKEKRETATLKCYPIPRHDTVYWYQQGPGQDPQFLISFYEKMQSDKGSIPDRFSAQQFSDYHSELNMSSLELGDSALYFCASSQAGQSSYNEQFFGPGTRLTVL.

This clonotype was detected ten times or more. The chain employs TRBV29-1 and TRBJ1-1; a possible D gene is TRBD1 (5 bases). The CDR3 contains 18 residues. V dropped 7 bases and J dropped 0 bases, with 27 bases sitting between them. Germline CDR1 is SQVTM and CDR2 is ANQGSEA. The CDR3 DNA is TGCAGCGCCCATACGCCAGGCCCGACAGTCAAAATGAACACTGAAGCTTTCTTT. It specifies CSAHTPGPTVKMNTEAFF.

Remarks on this clonotype: Possible read error: a much larger clone is one base away. This sequence joins TRBV7-9 and TRBJ1-5; perhaps TRBD1 as D (5 bases). The length of the CDR3 is 13 residues. In germline, CDR1 is SEHNR, CDR2 FQNEAQ (reference sequence). Written as DNA, the CDR3 is TGTGCCAGCAGCCCAGGGTACAATCAGCTCCAGCATTTT. This encodes CASSPGYNQLQHF.

Details on this clonotype: A read error is possible here, since a much larger clone lies one base away. The chain links TRBV19 to TRBJ1-1; D ambiguous. CDR1 LNHDA and CDR2 SQIVND come from the germline V gene (reference sequence). The CDR3 contains 14 residues. Trimming removed 6 bases at V and 1 base at J, with 12 bases between. CDR3 loop: CASRTPDENTEAFF. The CDR3 nucleotides are TGTGCCAGTAGGACTCCGGACGAGAACACTGAAGCTTTCTTT. The variable domain in full, completed from reference TRBV19 and TRBJ1-1, reads DGGITQSPKYLFRKEGQNVTLSCEQNLNHDAMYWYRQDPGQGLRLIYYSQIVNDFQKGDIAEGYSVSREKKESFPLTVTSAQKNPTAFYLCASRTPDENTEAFFGQGTRLTVV.

Turning to this clonotype: This may arise from a read error, as a much more abundant clone is one base away. The chain combines TRBV5-6 with TRBJ2-7; the D is unclear. The ends were cut back, 0 bases at V and 3 bases at J, with 10 bases in the middle. Germline V gene data show CDR1 as SGHDT and CDR2 as YYEEEE. The CDR3 sequence is 14 residues long. The CDR3 loop is CASSLDGANYEQYF. DNA of the CDR3: TGTGCCAGCAGCTTGGACGGTGCAAACTACGAGCAGTACTTC.

This clonotype was observed at least ten times. The chain couples TRBV21-1 to TRBJ2-5; the table's TRBD1 call for D was not verified on the DNA. TRBV21-1 is a pseudogene locus. The CDR3 is 13 residues long. The CDR3 region is CASSLDRARTQYF. Here the CDR3 DNA reads TGTGCCAGCAGCCTGGACAGGGCCAGGACCCAGTACTTC.

This clonotype was observed many times. This chain uses TRBV5-6 with TRBJ2-1, with D possibly being TRBD1 or TRBD2 (6 bases each). The length of the CDR3 is 13 residues. The germline CDR1 and CDR2 sequences are SGHDT and YYEEEE. Trimming took 9 bases from V and 8 from J, leaving 18 bases between them. CDR3 in DNA: TGTGCCACCCGAACATGGGGGGCGCATGAGCAGTTCTTC. It translates to CATRTWGAHEQFF.

The chain links TRBV6-5 to TRBJ2-2, with D unresolved. The CDR3 length is 13 residues. Trimming pared 1 base from V and 5 bases from J, leaving 5 bases between. From germline, CDR1 is MNHEY and CDR2 SVGAGI. The CDR3 here is CASSYYGTGELFF. The CDR3 bases are TGTGCCAGCAGTTACTACGGAACCGGGGAGCTGTTTTTT.

This clonotype was seen many times. This chain uses TRBV4-3 with TRBJ2-1, with D perhaps matching TRBD1 (6 bases). Germline V lookup: CDR1 LGHNA, CDR2 YSLEER. V was trimmed by 0 bases and J by 2 bases, leaving 11 bases between them. CDR3 size: 16 residues. In DNA form, the CDR3 reads TGCGCCAGCAGCCAAGATCCAACAGGGCCCTACAATGAGCAGTTCTTC. Translating gives CASSQDPTGPYNEQFF.

This clonotype has a count of ten or more. The chain carries TRBV20-1 and TRBJ1-2; D unclear. This CDR3 region has 13 residues. The V end lost 0 bases, the J end lost 8 bases, and 13 bases lay between the germline ends. The germline V gene has CDR1 DFQATT and CDR2 SNEGSKA (reference sequence). The CDR3 DNA sequence: TGCAGTGCTAGAGACCTAACAGATTACGGCTACACCTTC. Translated, it gives CSARDLTDYGYTF.

This clonotype was counted ten times or more. As DNA, the CDR3 is TGTGCCAGCAGCTTGGCCTACTCAGCCTACGAGCAGTACTTC. This codes for CASSLAYSAYEQYF. The rearrangement links TRBV5-5 to TRBJ2-7; no reliable D call. Germline CDR1 reads SGHKS; CDR2 reads YYEKEE (reference sequence). The CDR3 loop spans 14 amino acids. V dropped 0 bases and J dropped 2 bases, with 9 bases sitting between them.

This clonotype occurred many times. The gene calls are TRBV4-1 and TRBJ2-3; the D gene is possibly TRBD2 (6 bases). Germline V lookup: CDR1 MGHRA, CDR2 YSYEKL. The CDR3 length is 15 residues. Trimming pared 1 base from V and 1 base from J, leaving 9 bases between. The CDR3 sequence: CASSQVGGGTDTQYF. CDR3 sequence (DNA): TGCGCCAGCAGCCAAGTGGGGGGAGGCACAGATACGCAGTATTTT.

Of note for this clonotype: Germline is not matched at one junction end, which may reflect a read error. Here the CDR3 reads CASSKTSGRAPYSF. CDR3 sequence (DNA): TGTGCCAGCAGCAAGACTAGCGGGAGGGCCCCCTACTCCTTT. The gene calls are TRBV6-5 and TRBJ2-1; TRBD2 aligns across 14 bases. Germline values: CDR1 MNHEY, CDR2 SVGAGI. CDR3 length equals 14 residues.

V is TRBV7-2 and J is TRBJ2-3; 8 bases align to TRBD2. The ends lost 4 bases at V and 1 base at J; junction bases unmatched: 10. The CDR3 is 17 amino acids. CDR1 is SGHTA and CDR2 is FQGNSA in the germline V gene. The CDR3, as DNA: TGTGCCAGCAGCTCGCGGGGGGCGGGGGGCCGCACAGATACGCAGTATTTT. It specifies CASSSRGAGGRTDTQYF.

This clonotype was seen more than once but under ten times. The rearrangement links TRBV12-3 or TRBV12-4 to TRBJ2-7; a weak D match, TRBD2 (5 bases). This CDR3 is built from 12 residues. Trimming took 5 bases from V and 5 from J, leaving 10 bases between them. CDR3 protein: CASSRPRDEQYF. The DNA of the CDR3 is TGTGCCAGCAGTCGGCCGAGGGACGAGCAGTACTTC.

This clonotype was detected many times. This chain connects TRBV9 to TRBJ2-1, with D perhaps matching TRBD2 (6 bases). Germline lookup yields CDR1 SGDLS and CDR2 YYNGEE. The CDR3 sequence is 14 residues long. Trimming left V 2 bases short and J 3 bases short, with 9 bases between. CDR3: CASSVSGDYNEQFF. CDR3 sequence (DNA): TGTGCCAGCAGCGTTAGCGGAGACTACAATGAGCAGTTCTTC.

This clonotype came up once. This clone may be a read error of a much larger clone one base away. V gene TRBV5-1 combines with J gene TRBJ2-7, with D perhaps being TRBD1 or TRBD2 (5 bases each). Germline V CDR1 and CDR2: SGHRS, YFSETQ. This CDR3 contains 14 residues. CDR3 DNA: TGCGCCAGCAGCTTTGGGGGTCTAGGCTACGAGCAGTGCTTC. As protein: CASSFGGLGYEQCF.

This clonotype was recorded at least ten times. Germline is not matched at one junction end, which may reflect a read error. The chain combines TRBV5-1 with TRBJ2-3; 7 bases map to TRBD1. Germline CDR1 is SGHRS and CDR2 is YFSETQ. CDR3 length: 13 residues. CDR3 sequence (DNA): TGTGCCAGCAGTTTAGGGGGCTCAGATACGCAGTATTTT. Translating it yields CASSLGGSDTQYF.

This clonotype showed up just a few times. The CDR3 is CASSEFAGVGHEQYF. The CDR3 coding sequence is TGTGCCAGCAGTGAATTCGCCGGGGTTGGTCACGAGCAGTACTTC. The genes are TRBV6-1 and TRBJ2-7; tentative D call: TRBD2 (5 bases). The CDR3 runs to 15 residues. Deletions cut 2 bases from V and 5 bases from J, with 16 bases between. The germline CDR1 and CDR2 sequences are MNHNS and SASEGT.

V and J are TRBV4-3 and TRBJ2-7; 7 positions agree with TRBD1. Germline V lookup: CDR1 LGHNA, CDR2 YSLEER. V dropped 8 bases and J dropped 5; count of bases not matched to a gene: 27. The length of the CDR3 is 19 residues. CDR3 coding DNA: TGCGCCAGCGCAGACTGGCCGCGAACCCACAGGGGTTTGGGGAACGAGCAGTACTTC. The encoded protein is CASADWPRTHRGLGNEQYF.

This clonotype appeared a few times. The chain links TRBV4-3 to TRBJ1-5, with D possibly TRBD1 on 5 matching bases. The CDR3 consists of 15 residues. Trimming shortened V by 0 bases and J by 2 bases, and 8 bases separated the two germline ends. CDR1 is LGHNA and CDR2 is YSLEER in the germline V gene. Here the CDR3 DNA reads TGCGCCAGCAGCCAAGATAGGACACGCAATCAGCCCCAGCATTTT. It is translated as CASSQDRTRNQPQHF.

Comment on this clonotype: A much larger clone is a single base away; this may be a read error. The chain combines TRBV27 with TRBJ1-1, with D tentatively TRBD1 (5 bases). Trimming took 6 bases from V and 3 from J, leaving 11 bases between them. CDR3 length: 13 amino acids. Germline lookup yields CDR1 MNHEY and CDR2 SMNVEV (reference sequence). CDR3 coding DNA: TGTGCCAGCAGGTGGGGGAAGGACACTGAAGCTTTCTTT. It is translated as CASRWGKDTEAFF.

This clonotype was seen a handful of times. The chain joins TRBV20-1 to TRBJ1-3; tentative D call: TRBD1 (5 bases). This CDR3 spans 15 amino acids. The V end was cut by 3 bases, the J end by 2 bases, with 14 bases between. The germline gives CDR1 DFQATT, CDR2 SNEGSKA (reference sequence). Here the CDR3 DNA reads TGCAGTGCTAGTTCGGGGGGTAGCCCTGGAAACACCATATATTTT. It is translated as CSASSGGSPGNTIYF.

In its sample, this clonotype was seen many times. This chain joins TRBV2 and TRBJ2-7, with a weak D call TRBD2 (5 bases). Germline V gives CDR1 SNHLY, CDR2 FYNNEI. The CDR3 covers 13 residues. V lost 7 bases, J lost 3 bases, and 13 bases lay in between. The CDR3 loop reads CASIRGRLYEQYF. The DNA for the CDR3 is TGTGCCAGCATCCGGGGTCGGCTCTACGAGCAGTACTTC. The full variable domain, in which reference TRBV2 and TRBJ2-7 provide the parts outside the CDR3, is EPEVTQTPSHQVTQMGQEVILRCVPISNHLYFYWYRQILGQKVEFLVSFYNNEISEKSEIFDDQFSVERPDGSNFTLKIRSTKLEDSAMYFCASIRGRLYEQYFGPGTRLTVT.

This clonotype has at least ten counts. The V call is TRBV6-5, the J call TRBJ1-2; D is uncertain. CDR1 MNHEY and CDR2 SVGAGI come from the germline V gene. Trimming shortened V by 0 bases and J by 6 bases, and 8 bases separated the two germline ends. This CDR3 comprises 13 residues. The CDR3 DNA follows: TGTGCCAGCAGTTACTCCGACAATAATGGCTACACCTTC. Translation: CASSYSDNNGYTF.